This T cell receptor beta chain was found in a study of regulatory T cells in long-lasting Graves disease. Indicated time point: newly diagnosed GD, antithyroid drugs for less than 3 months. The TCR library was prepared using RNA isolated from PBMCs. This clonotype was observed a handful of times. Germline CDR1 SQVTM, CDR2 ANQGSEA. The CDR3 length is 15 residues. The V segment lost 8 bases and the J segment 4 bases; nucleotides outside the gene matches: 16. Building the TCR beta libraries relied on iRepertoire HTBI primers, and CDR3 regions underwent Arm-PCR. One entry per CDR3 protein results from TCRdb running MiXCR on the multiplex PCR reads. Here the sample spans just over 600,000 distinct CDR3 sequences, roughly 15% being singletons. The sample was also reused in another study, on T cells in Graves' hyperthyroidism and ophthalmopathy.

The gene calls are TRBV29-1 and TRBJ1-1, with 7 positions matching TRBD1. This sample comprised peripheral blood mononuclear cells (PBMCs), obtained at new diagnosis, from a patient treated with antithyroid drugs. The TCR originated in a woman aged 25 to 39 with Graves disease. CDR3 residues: CSTPSKGAVGTEAFF. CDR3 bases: TGCAGCACCCCCTCCAAGGGGGCGGTCGGCACTGAAGCTTTCTTT.